The 20 T cell receptor beta chains presented below share a single source sample, sequenced in a study of shared clonotypes between healthy human individuals. Generated by immunoSEQ multiplex PCR, the TCRdb table keeps only in-frame clones and is missing some. This repertoire shows some 580,000 clones, roughly 98% found once; its top ten account for 0.25% to 0.35%. It was CD45RO-negative cells, positively selected for CCR7, that made up naive CD8 cells, with terminally differentiated effector memory CD45RA+ cells excluded. The specimen was naive CD8+ T cells sorted from blood. The receptors shown here come from a man aged 30-40 years in good health.

The genes are TRBV27 and TRBJ1-2, with a weak D call TRBD1 (5 bases). CDR3 size: 13 residues. Germline CDR1 reads MNHEY; CDR2 reads SMNVEV (reference sequence). Trimming removed 5 bases at V and 6 bases at J, with 13 bases between. The CDR3 DNA sequence: TGTGCCAGCAGTCCCCTTCGAGGGGATGGCTACACCTTC. Translating it yields CASSPLRGDGYTF.

The J gene is TRBJ2-1, the V gene TRBV7-2; D gene ambiguous. V was cut by 2 bases and J by 2 bases, with 10 bases left in between. In germline, CDR1 is SGHTA, CDR2 FQGNSA. The CDR3 is 15 amino acids. CDR3 sequence reads: CASSLMGPAYNEQFF. The DNA of the CDR3 is TGTGCCAGCAGCTTAATGGGCCCTGCCTACAATGAGCAGTTCTTC. Full variable domain (outside the CDR3, taken from reference TRBV7-2 and TRBJ2-1): GAGVSQSPSNKVTEKGKDVELRCDPISGHTALYWYRQSLGQGLEFLIYFQGNSAPDKSGLPSDRFSAERTGGSVSTLTIQRTQQEDSAVYLCASSLMGPAYNEQFFGPGTRLTVL.

The rearrangement uses TRBV7-2 and TRBJ2-3; D may be TRBD1 or TRBD2 (6 bases each). Germline V gives CDR1 SGHTA, CDR2 FQGNSA. Trimming removed 4 bases at V and 1 base at J, with 15 bases between. The CDR3 is 16 amino acids. As DNA, the CDR3 is TGTGCCAGCAGCTACAGGGAGGTAATGGGCACAGATACGCAGTATTTT. Residues: CASSYREVMGTDTQYF. Looking up the rest from reference TRBV7-2 and TRBJ2-3 gives the full variable domain: GAGVSQSPSNKVTEKGKDVELRCDPISGHTALYWYRQSLGQGLEFLIYFQGNSAPDKSGLPSDRFSAERTGGSVSTLTIQRTQQEDSAVYLCASSYREVMGTDTQYFGPGTRLTVL.

CDR3 sequence (DNA): TGTGCCAGCAGCCAAGATTTGATGGGCGCTCCGACCTACGAGCAGTACTTC. This codes for CASSQDLMGAPTYEQYF. V gene TRBV14 combines with J gene TRBJ2-7; D is undetermined. V lost 0 bases and J lost 2, with 17 bases in between. Germline V gene data show CDR1 as SGHDN and CDR2 as FVKESK. CDR3 length: 17 amino acids.

The J gene is TRBJ2-1, the V gene TRBV6-5; 11 bases fit TRBD2. The CDR3 is made up of 15 amino acids. Trimming at V came to 4 bases and at J to 15 bases, leaving 14 bases not matched to a gene. Germline V gene sequence: CDR1 MNHEY, CDR2 SVGAGI. The CDR3 DNA follows: TGTGCCAGCAGTTCCCCCCCGACTAGCGGGAAGGGATGGTTCTTC. It codes for CASSSPPTSGKGWFF.

The chain combines TRBV27 with TRBJ2-3; tentative D call: TRBD1 (6 bases). The germline gives CDR1 MNHEY, CDR2 SMNVEV (reference sequence). CDR3 length equals 13 residues. The V end was cut by 8 bases, the J end by 0 bases, with 9 bases between. CDR3 DNA: TGTGCCAGCGGGACAACTAGCACAGATACGCAGTATTTT. Its protein is CASGTTSTDTQYF.

The CDR3 DNA reads TGTGCCAGCAAGCTGACCAGCGGGAGTGGGTATGAGCAGTTCTTC. It specifies CASKLTSGSGYEQFF. The rearrangement links TRBV27 to TRBJ2-1; 8 bases match TRBD2. The V and J ends lost 7 bases and 8 bases, in that order; junction bases with no gene match: 13. The germline CDR1 and CDR2 sequences are MNHEY and SMNVEV (reference sequence). This CDR3 spans 15 amino acids.

The rearrangement joins TRBV28 to TRBJ2-7; 8 bases are a match to TRBD1. CDR1 and CDR2 (germline): MDHEN, SYDVKM. CDR3 length: 14 amino acids. V dropped 7 bases and J dropped 1; count of bases not matched to a gene: 6. The CDR3 is CASTRQGLSYEQYF. The CDR3 DNA reads TGTGCCAGCACCCGACAGGGGCTATCCTACGAGCAGTACTTC.

The chain uses TRBV11-3 and TRBJ2-5, with 11 bases identical to TRBD2. Trimming removed 5 bases from V and 2 bases from J; junction bases left unmatched: 7. This CDR3 region has 16 residues. From germline, CDR1 is SGHNT and CDR2 YENEEA. The CDR3 nucleotides are TGTGCCAGCAGCCCCCCGACTAGCGGGGAACAAGAGACCCAGTACTTC. Its translation is CASSPPTSGEQETQYF.

This chain uses TRBV7-2 with TRBJ2-7; 14 bases map to TRBD2. J lost 5 bases, V lost 4 bases, and 10 bases had no gene match. Germline values: CDR1 SGHTA, CDR2 FQGNSA. This CDR3 spans 17 amino acids. For the CDR3, the DNA is TGTGCCAGCAGCTATGGGACTAGCGGGAGAGTGGATCACGAGCAGTACTTC. Residues: CASSYGTSGRVDHEQYF.

This clone was seen once. CDR3: CASSLVFQLGLSFYEQYF. CDR3 coding DNA: TGTGCCAGCAGCTTAGTCTTCCAGCTCGGGCTGTCGTTTTACGAGCAGTACTTC. The chain couples TRBV5-5 to TRBJ2-7; D is undetermined. V lost 2 bases, J lost 4 bases, and 25 bases lay in between. The length of the CDR3 is 18 residues. Germline V gene sequence: CDR1 SGHKS, CDR2 YYEKEE (reference sequence).

The CDR3 DNA reads TGTGCCTGGAACAGGGTTAGCAATCAGCCCCAGCATTTT. Its protein product is CAWNRVSNQPQHF. The chain uses TRBV30 and TRBJ1-5; a possible D gene is TRBD1 (6 bases). Germline V gene lookup returns CDR1 GTSNPN and CDR2 SVGIG (reference sequence). This CDR3 has 13 amino acids. Trimming removed 4 bases from V and 0 bases from J, with 7 bases in between.

V gene TRBV30 combines with J gene TRBJ1-5, with 7 nucleotides matching TRBD1. The CDR3 extends over 15 amino acids. Germline V CDR1 and CDR2: GTSNPN, SVGIG (reference sequence). Trimming removed 0 bases from V and 3 bases from J; junction bases left unmatched: 5. The CDR3 sequence is CAWSVGTASNQPQHF. DNA for the CDR3: TGTGCCTGGAGTGTCGGGACAGCCTCCAATCAGCCCCAGCATTTT.

The chain uses TRBV14 and TRBJ2-7; D may match TRBD1 or TRBD2 (7 bases each). Germline V gene lookup returns CDR1 SGHDN and CDR2 FVKESK. Trimming pared 4 bases from V and 4 bases from J, leaving 20 bases between. There are 16 residues in the CDR3. The CDR3 coding sequence is TGTGCCAGCAGCCCGGGGGGACAGTATTGGGAATACGAGCAGTACTTC. Translating it yields CASSPGGQYWEYEQYF.

This clone was picked up one time. V and J are TRBV18 and TRBJ2-7, with 7 bases lining up with TRBD1. The CDR3 sequence is 14 residues long. The junction had 7 bases not matched to a gene; V was cut back by 6 bases and J by 2 bases. Germline CDR1 reads KGHSH; CDR2 reads LQKENI. For the CDR3, the DNA is TGTGCCAGCTCGGATTTACAGGGGACCTACGAGCAGTACTTC. Translation gives CASSDLQGTYEQYF.

The chain uses TRBV11-2 and TRBJ2-1; D possibly corresponds to TRBD2 (5 bases). V lost 5 bases to trimming and J lost 10 bases, with 12 bases between them. The CDR3 totals 12 residues. Germline assignment: CDR1 SGHAT and CDR2 FQNNGV. CDR3 in amino acids: CASSINSGEQFF. The CDR3 DNA is TGTGCCAGCAGCATTAATTCGGGGGAGCAGTTCTTC.

The chain uses TRBV11-2 and TRBJ2-1; weak D call: TRBD2 (6 bases). The CDR3 has 17 residues. V dropped 5 bases and J dropped 5 bases, with 22 bases sitting between them. Per germline, CDR1 SGHAT and CDR2 FQNNGV. CDR3 nucleotides: TGTGCCAGCAGCCCGCCGCCTGGGCTAGCGAGGGACAATGAGCAGTTCTTC. Protein product: CASSPPPGLARDNEQFF.

The chain carries TRBV6-6 and TRBJ2-1; TRBD1 aligns across 7 bases. The CDR3 runs to 14 residues. CDR1 and CDR2 from the germline V gene are MNHNY and SVGAGI (reference sequence). With V trimmed by 6 bases and J by 3 bases, 5 bases remained unmatched. In nucleotides, the CDR3 is TGTGCCAGCAGCATCACAGGGGACTACAATGAGCAGTTCTTC. This encodes CASSITGDYNEQFF.

The rearrangement uses TRBV7-2 and TRBJ2-7, with D perhaps TRBD1 (6 bases). Trimming took 1 base from V and 3 from J, leaving 7 bases between them. The germline gives CDR1 SGHTA, CDR2 FQGNSA. The CDR3 runs 13 residues. CDR3 region: CASSLGTVYEQYF. The CDR3 bases are TGTGCCAGCAGCTTAGGGACAGTCTACGAGCAGTACTTC.

This chain joins TRBV29-1 and TRBJ2-1; D not resolved. There are 10 residues in the CDR3. Trimming took off 3 bases at V and 10 bases at J, with 7 bases between the two ends. CDR1 and CDR2 from the germline V gene are SQVTM and ANQGSEA. The CDR3 sequence is CSVEIDEQFF. In DNA, the CDR3 is TGCAGCGTTGAGATCGACGAGCAGTTCTTC.